What follows describes a single TCR beta chain. The data were taken from a study of OX40 agonist ivuxolimab in advanced cancers. Enrollment shut out patients with autoimmune disease history or systemic immunosuppression. This table comes from immunoSEQ multiplex PCR, and its TCRdb copy is limited to in-frame clones, with some not included. Among approximately 10,000 clones listed, about 89% were seen once. This CDR3 region has 16 residues. Losses at the gene ends were 1 base for V and 4 bases for J; bases not matched to a gene: 5. Germline CDR1 is MGHRA and CDR2 is YSYEKL. This receptor was taken from an adult with an advanced solid tumor such as melanoma, head and neck, liver or kidney cancer. The specimen was CD4+ or CD8+ T cells sorted from blood, collected in a trial of the OX40 agonist ivuxolimab. V and J are TRBV4-1 and TRBJ2-5; 11 bases match TRBD2. The CDR3 sequence is CASSQVLAGAPETQYF. DNA for the CDR3: TGCGCCAGCAGCCAAGTACTAGCGGGAGCCCCAGAGACCCAGTACTTC.